Below, 21 T cell receptor beta chains from the same sample are listed, as sequenced in a study of blood T cell repertoires in COVID-19. Measured with immunoSEQ multiplex PCR; TCRdb has only the in-frame clones, and not every one. Here the sample spans over 60,000 clones, around 90% being singletons. Material for sequencing was peripheral blood. The origin of the receptors is a man over 45 with COVID-19, enrolled during active disease.

V is TRBV6-2 or TRBV6-3 and J is TRBJ2-1, with 13 bases aligning to TRBD2. Germline assignment: CDR1 MNHEY and CDR2 SVGEGT. J gave up 0 bases and V 2 bases, and 4 bases lay outside the gene matches. This CDR3 has 18 amino acids. The CDR3 region has the DNA TGTGCCAGCAGTTACCCTAGACTAGCGGGAGGCTCCTACAATGAGCAGTTCTTC. It encodes CASSYPRLAGGSYNEQFF.

The rearrangement joins TRBV11-1 to TRBJ2-5; D is perhaps TRBD1 (7 bases). CDR3 size: 16 residues. V lost 3 bases and J 4 bases, leaving 18 bases between the germline ends. Germline V CDR1 and CDR2: SGHAT, FQDESV (reference sequence). DNA of the CDR3: TGTGCCAGCAGCTTTTGGTCGGGAGACAGGGCAGAGACCCAGTACTTC. It encodes CASSFWSGDRAETQYF.

This clone was observed once. The genes are TRBV9 and TRBJ1-2; TRBD1 is a possible D gene (6 bases). Trimming stripped 4 bases from V and 8 bases from J, with 12 bases between. The CDR3 sequence is 12 residues long. Germline-derived CDR1 and CDR2 are SGDLS and YYNGEE. CDR3 loop: CASSLRGWGYTF. The CDR3 DNA reads TGTGCCAGCAGCCTGAGGGGGTGGGGCTACACCTTC.

The chain carries TRBV19 and TRBJ1-1; 7 bases line up with TRBD1. CDR1 and CDR2 from the germline V gene are LNHDA and SQIVND (reference sequence). V lost 1 base and J lost 0; bases outside the gene matches: 8. This CDR3 region has 17 residues. CDR3 sequence: CASSIGPGQPLNTEAFF. The DNA for the CDR3 is TGTGCCAGTAGTATAGGGCCGGGACAGCCCCTGAACACTGAAGCTTTCTTT.

The rearrangement links TRBV5-1 to TRBJ2-2; D may be TRBD1 (5 bases). The CDR3 length is 16 residues. Per the germline V gene, CDR1 is SGHRS and CDR2 is YFSETQ. With 0 bases removed from V and 0 bases from J, the gap between germline ends came to 9 bases. Written as DNA, the CDR3 is TGCGCCAGCAGCTTGGTGACAGCATCGAACACCGGGGAGCTGTTTTTT. This gives the protein CASSLVTASNTGELFF.

This chain's CDR3 is CASSSDRGVGEKLFF. The CDR3 coding sequence is TGTGCCAGCAGCTCCGACAGGGGTGTAGGGGAAAAACTGTTTTTT. The chain combines TRBV7-6 with TRBJ1-4; 8 bases are shared with TRBD1. Trimming at V came to 4 bases and at J to 8 bases, leaving 9 bases not matched to a gene. The CDR3 is 15 residues long. Germline assignment: CDR1 SGHVS and CDR2 FNYEAQ.

This rearrangement joins TRBV5-1 to TRBJ2-1; D may be TRBD1 (6 bases). This CDR3 is built from 15 residues. Germline assignment: CDR1 SGHRS and CDR2 YFSETQ. V lost 4 bases, J lost 5 bases, and 16 bases lay in between. In DNA form, the CDR3 reads TGCGCCAGCAGCGGGCAGGGGCTGGGGGACAATGAGCAGTTCTTC. It is translated as CASSGQGLGDNEQFF.

The chain couples TRBV9 to TRBJ2-2; D possibly corresponds to TRBD2 (5 bases). Germline lookup yields CDR1 SGDLS and CDR2 YYNGEE. Trimming shortened V by 0 bases and J by 2 bases, and 8 bases separated the two germline ends. The length of the CDR3 is 15 residues. The CDR3 reads CASSVDGVNTGELFF. CDR3 DNA sequence: TGTGCCAGCAGCGTAGACGGGGTCAACACCGGGGAGCTGTTTTTT.

This clone was picked up one time. The rearrangement uses TRBV11-2 and TRBJ2-1, with 8 nucleotides matching TRBD2. The germline V gene encodes CDR1 SGHAT and CDR2 FQNNGV. With V trimmed by 5 bases and J by 10 bases, 16 bases remained unmatched. CDR3 length equals 16 residues. The CDR3 bases are TGTGCCAGCAGCCCCATTCGAGGCGGGAGGTTGAAGGAGCAGTTCTTC. This sequence encodes CASSPIRGGRLKEQFF.

The rearrangement uses TRBV4-2 and TRBJ2-5; the D is unclear. Germline V gives CDR1 LGHNA, CDR2 YNFKEQ. Trimming removed 1 base at V and 7 bases at J, with 10 bases between. The CDR3 sequence is 13 residues long. The CDR3 nucleotides read TGTGCCAGCAGCCAAGGCGGCGACCGGACCCAGTACTTC. Translated: CASSQGGDRTQYF.

J is TRBJ1-1 and V is TRBV5-1; 8 bases are shared with TRBD1. The CDR3 has 13 residues. Germline values: CDR1 SGHRS, CDR2 YFSETQ. V was clipped by 1 base and J by 5 bases; unmatched bases: 1. The CDR3 bases are TGCGCCAGCAGCTTGACAGGGGGGACTGAAGCTTTCTTT. Residues: CASSLTGGTEAFF.

A single count supports this clone. The chain combines TRBV28 with TRBJ1-2; D unresolved. The germline CDR1 and CDR2 sequences are MDHEN and SYDVKM. The CDR3 is 14 amino acids. Trimming removed 6 bases from V and 9 bases from J, with 20 bases in between. The CDR3 protein is CASRSPKGGISYTF. The CDR3 coding sequence is TGTGCCAGCAGATCCCCGAAGGGAGGTATTAGCTACACCTTC.

V gene TRBV19 combines with J gene TRBJ1-1, with TRBD1 as a possible D gene (6 bases). The CDR3 spans 14 residues. Between the trimmed V and J ends, which lost 4 bases and 1 base, there was a span of 10 bases. The germline V gene has CDR1 LNHDA and CDR2 SQIVND (reference sequence). The CDR3 DNA sequence: TGTGCCAGTAGTACCAGGGGTTCGAACACTGAAGCTTTCTTT. It is translated as CASSTRGSNTEAFF. Looking up the rest from reference TRBV19 and TRBJ1-1 gives the full variable domain: DGGITQSPKYLFRKEGQNVTLSCEQNLNHDAMYWYRQDPGQGLRLIYYSQIVNDFQKGDIAEGYSVSREKKESFPLTVTSAQKNPTAFYLCASSTRGSNTEAFFGQGTRLTVV.

The V gene is TRBV19, the J gene TRBJ1-3; D may be TRBD1 (5 bases). Germline V CDR1 and CDR2: LNHDA, SQIVND (reference sequence). There are 14 residues in the CDR3. Trimming removed 3 bases from V and 4 bases from J, with 10 bases in between. DNA of the CDR3: TGTGCCAGTAGTATCTGGAGGGGAGGAAACACCATATATTTT. Its protein product is CASSIWRGGNTIYF.

The chain carries TRBV19 and TRBJ1-2, with 8 nucleotides matching TRBD1. Trimming cost V 5 bases and J 5 bases; bases outside gene matches: 7. The length of the CDR3 is 14 residues. Per germline, CDR1 LNHDA and CDR2 SQIVND (reference sequence). CDR3 loop: CASSPRTGSYGYTF. As DNA, the CDR3 is TGTGCCAGTAGTCCCCGGACAGGGAGTTATGGCTACACCTTC.

The CDR3: CASSQERGEPETQYF. CDR3 DNA sequence: TGTGCCAGCAGCCAAGAGCGGGGGGAGCCAGAGACCCAGTACTTC. The rearrangement uses TRBV4-2 and TRBJ2-5, with TRBD2 matching over 8 bases. The CDR3 spans 15 residues. CDR1 is LGHNA and CDR2 is YNFKEQ in the germline V gene. The V segment lost 0 bases and the J segment 4 bases; nucleotides outside the gene matches: 4.

This clone showed up just once. The chain joins TRBV6-5 to TRBJ1-5; the D gene is possibly TRBD1 (5 bases). Trimming took 1 base from V and 0 from J, leaving 10 bases between them. The length of the CDR3 is 16 residues. Germline V CDR1 and CDR2: MNHEY, SVGAGI. CDR3 sequence reads: CASSYFQGYSNQPQHF. CDR3 DNA: TGTGCCAGCAGTTACTTTCAGGGTTATAGCAATCAGCCCCAGCATTTT.

The rearrangement links TRBV21-1 to TRBJ2-7; TRBD1, the table's D call, lacks a check against the DNA. TRBV21-1 is recorded as a pseudogene. There are 15 residues in the CDR3. The CDR3 here is CASSKEEGAEDEQYF. Written as DNA, the CDR3 is TGTGCCAGCAGCAAAGAGGAGGGGGCGGAGGACGAGCAGTACTTC.

The chain carries TRBV12-3 or TRBV12-4 and TRBJ1-1; D unclear. The ends were cut back, 0 bases at V and 11 bases at J, with 13 bases in the middle. This CDR3 has 13 residues. CDR3 loop: CASSLAHAVPAFF. The CDR3 nucleotides read TGTGCCAGCAGTTTAGCGCACGCGGTCCCTGCTTTCTTT.

V is TRBV10-3 and J is TRBJ1-6, with 8 bases that match TRBD1. Germline loops: CDR1 ENHRY, CDR2 SYGVKD. The length of the CDR3 is 15 residues. The trim removed 3 bases at V and 5 bases at J, leaving 3 bases unmatched. The CDR3 DNA reads TGTGCCATCAGTGATTCGACAGGGGATAATTCACCCCTCCACTTT. Its protein product is CAISDSTGDNSPLHF.

CDR3 coding DNA: TGTGCCAGCAGCTTAGCGGGACAGGCCCCCACTGAAGCTTTCTTT. It encodes CASSLAGQAPTEAFF. J is TRBJ1-1 and V is TRBV7-2; 8 nucleotides align to TRBD1. The CDR3 spans 15 residues. CDR1 and CDR2 (germline): SGHTA, FQGNSA. The V and J ends lost 0 bases and 4 bases, in that order; junction bases with no gene match: 4.